These 28 T cell receptor beta chains originate from one sample sequenced in a study of Ad26.COV2.S vaccination and SARS-CoV-2 variants. Treatment specified: around 19 received Ad26.COV2.S at low or high dose, single or two shots; about 5 received placebo; per-sample allocation not given. Samples came from day 63 after the first vaccine or placebo injection. Clones were sequenced by immunoSEQ multiplex PCR, and TCRdb holds only the in-frame ones, with some missing. The data contain about 250,000 clones, approximately 87% of them singletons. The source material was peripheral blood, sampled in a trial of Ad26.COV2.S vaccine versus placebo. All receptors derive from a person aged 18-60 years who received the Ad26.COV2.S COVID-19 vaccine or a placebo.

CDR3 nucleotides: TGCAGCGTAGGGGACGGCGATAGCAATCAGCCCCAGCATTTT. Protein: CSVGDGDSNQPQHF. This chain connects TRBV29-1 to TRBJ1-5; D is perhaps TRBD1 (5 bases). This CDR3 has 14 residues. Germline values: CDR1 SQVTM, CDR2 ANQGSEA. Trimming removed 6 bases from V and 0 bases from J, with 12 bases in between. Looking up the rest from reference TRBV29-1 and TRBJ1-5 gives the full variable domain: SAVISQKPSRDICQRGTSLTIQCQVDSQVTMMFWYRQQPGQSLTLIATANQGSEATYESGFVIDKFPISRPNLTFSTLTVSNMSPEDSSIYLCSVGDGDSNQPQHFGDGTRLSIL.

The genes are TRBV20-1 and TRBJ2-7; D not certain. This CDR3 has 12 residues. V was shortened by 3 bases and J by 3 bases, with 9 bases between the two germline ends. Germline V lookup: CDR1 DFQATT, CDR2 SNEGSKA (reference sequence). CDR3 sequence: CSASLVDYEQYF. The CDR3 DNA sequence: TGCAGTGCTAGTTTGGTAGACTACGAGCAGTACTTC.

The gene calls are TRBV2 and TRBJ1-3, with D uncertain. The CDR3 runs to 14 residues. Per the germline V gene, CDR1 is SNHLY and CDR2 is FYNNEI. With 5 bases removed from V and 0 bases from J, the gap between germline ends came to 8 bases. CDR3 amino acids: CASSIRTSGNTIYF. CDR3 bases: TGTGCCAGCAGTATTCGTACCTCTGGAAACACCATATATTTT.

About this clone itself: In the same sample, other DNA sequences code for this CDR3. The rearrangement links TRBV10-3 to TRBJ1-2; no definite D call. The CDR3 runs 15 residues. Germline CDR1 reads ENHRY; CDR2 reads SYGVKD. The V and J ends lost 0 bases and 0 bases respectively, with 8 bases between them. The CDR3 reads CAISESEGTNYGYTF. In DNA form, the CDR3 reads TGTGCCATCAGTGAGTCGGAGGGTACTAACTATGGCTACACCTTC.

This rearrangement joins TRBV5-1 to TRBJ2-7, with 9 bases identical to TRBD1. After removal of 0 bases from V and 3 bases from J, the junction contained 7 bases not matched to a gene. The CDR3 extends over 16 amino acids. Germline V gene lookup returns CDR1 SGHRS and CDR2 YFSETQ. The CDR3 DNA reads as TGCGCCAGCAGCTTGGACACGGGACAGGGATTCTACGAGCAGTACTTC. It is translated as CASSLDTGQGFYEQYF.

This rearrangement joins TRBV29-1 to TRBJ2-7; the D is unclear. CDR3 size: 12 residues. The germline gives CDR1 SQVTM, CDR2 ANQGSEA. V shed 6 bases and J shed 1 base, with 10 bases lying between them. CDR3 residues: CSVESRSYEQYF. The DNA of the CDR3 is TGCAGCGTAGAAAGTAGATCCTACGAGCAGTACTTC.

This rearrangement joins TRBV11-2 to TRBJ2-3; 9 nucleotides agree with TRBD2. The CDR3 runs 15 residues. Losses at the gene ends were 3 bases for V and 4 bases for J; bases not matched to a gene: 5. Per germline, CDR1 SGHAT and CDR2 FQNNGV. The CDR3 sequence is CASSFPLAGSDTQYF. The CDR3 DNA reads TGTGCCAGCAGCTTCCCACTAGCGGGCTCAGATACGCAGTATTTT.

The J gene is TRBJ1-1, the V gene TRBV20-1; D call uncertain. Looked up from germline, CDR1 is DFQATT and CDR2 is SNEGSKA (reference sequence). This CDR3 has 11 amino acids. Trimming took 6 bases from V and 9 from J, leaving 14 bases between them. CDR3: CSAHPEGKAFF. DNA for the CDR3: TGCAGTGCCCATCCCGAAGGGAAAGCTTTCTTT.

CDR3 in DNA: TGTGCCAGCAGTTACTCGCCGGGGGGGGGATATAGCAATCAGCCCCAGCATTTT. Its translation: CASSYSPGGGYSNQPQHF. The gene calls are TRBV6-2 or TRBV6-3 and TRBJ1-5; TRBD1 might be the D (5 bases). CDR3 size: 18 residues. Per germline, CDR1 MNHEY and CDR2 SVGEGT. V dropped 0 bases and J dropped 0 bases, with 15 bases sitting between them.

The V gene is TRBV4-3, the J gene TRBJ1-5, with TRBD1 matching 9 bases. The CDR3 spans 15 residues. J lost 3 bases, V lost 4 bases, and 4 bases had no gene match. Germline V gives CDR1 LGHNA, CDR2 YSLEER. As DNA, the CDR3 is TGCGCCAGCAGCCCTGGACAGGGGATCAATCAGCCCCAGCATTTT. It specifies CASSPGQGINQPQHF.

In its sample, this clone was seen once. The J gene is TRBJ2-7, the V gene TRBV5-1; TRBD2 matches at 8 bases. Germline V CDR1 and CDR2: SGHRS, YFSETQ. This CDR3 contains 16 residues. V trimming: 2 bases; J trimming: 9 bases; junction bases outside the gene matches: 16. In DNA, the CDR3 is TGCGCCAGCAGCTTAGAACCGGGACTAGACTCCTCCGGGCAGTACTTC. Amino acids: CASSLEPGLDSSGQYF.

The rearrangement joins TRBV5-6 to TRBJ2-1, with a possible D match to TRBD1 (5 bases). V was shortened by 0 bases and J by 1 base, with 5 bases between the two germline ends. Germline-derived CDR1 and CDR2 are SGHDT and YYEEEE. The CDR3 has 14 amino acids. Here the CDR3 reads CASSLAGSYNEQFF. The CDR3 DNA is TGTGCCAGCAGCTTGGCAGGGTCCTACAATGAGCAGTTCTTC. The full variable domain, with the rest looked up from reference TRBV5-6 and TRBJ2-1, is DAGVTQSPTHLIKTRGQQVTLRCSPKSGHDTVSWYQQALGQGPQFIFQYYEEEERQRGNFPDRFSGHQFPNYSSELNVNALLLGDSALYLCASSLAGSYNEQFFGPGTRLTVL.

The count of this clone is one. The chain recombines TRBV30 with TRBJ2-5; no definite D call. Germline V CDR1 and CDR2: GTSNPN, SVGIG (reference sequence). Trimming took off 5 bases at V and 5 bases at J, with 9 bases between the two ends. This CDR3 has 11 amino acids. The CDR3 sequence is CAWAKSETQYF. CDR3 DNA: TGTGCCTGGGCCAAGTCGGAGACCCAGTACTTC.

The chain employs TRBV4-2 and TRBJ2-7, with 9 bases identical to TRBD2. This CDR3 has 18 amino acids. V gave up 3 bases and J gave up 1 base; unmatched junction bases: 13. CDR1 and CDR2 (germline): LGHNA, YNFKEQ. CDR3 loop: CASSQGTSGPPRSYEQYF. In DNA, the CDR3 is TGTGCCAGCAGCCAGGGAACTAGCGGGCCCCCCAGGTCCTACGAGCAGTACTTC.

The CDR3 sequence: CASSFLGQGNYEQYF. CDR3 bases: TGTGCCAGCAGCTTTCTGGGACAGGGGAACTACGAGCAGTACTTC. The V call is TRBV5-6, the J call TRBJ2-7, with 10 bases lining up with TRBD1. V lost 2 bases, J lost 3 bases, and 5 bases stayed unmatched. From germline, CDR1 is SGHDT and CDR2 YYEEEE. The CDR3 loop spans 15 amino acids.

This clone was detected a few times. The chain carries TRBV27 and TRBJ2-3; D may be TRBD1 or TRBD2 (5 bases each). Trimming took 4 bases from V and 5 from J, leaving 16 bases between them. Germline values: CDR1 MNHEY, CDR2 SMNVEV (reference sequence). The CDR3 is made up of 15 amino acids. The CDR3 sequence: CASSSRDPRGDTQYF. The CDR3 DNA sequence: TGTGCCAGCAGTTCCCGGGACCCACGGGGAGATACGCAGTATTTT.

This clone was seen a few times. The chain employs TRBV6-2 or TRBV6-3 and TRBJ1-6; TRBD1 is a possible D gene (5 bases). This CDR3 has 16 amino acids. The ends were cut back, 5 bases at V and 6 bases at J, with 17 bases in the middle. Germline V lookup: CDR1 MNHEY, CDR2 SVGEGT. CDR3 residues: CASSPSQGRINSPLHF. As DNA, the CDR3 is TGTGCCAGCAGTCCCAGCCAGGGACGGATTAATTCACCCCTCCACTTT.

The chain couples TRBV7-6 to TRBJ2-7, with D possibly TRBD2 on 6 matching bases. The CDR3 length is 15 residues. CDR1 and CDR2 (germline): SGHVS, FNYEAQ. V dropped 3 bases and J dropped 1 base, with 13 bases sitting between them. The CDR3 reads CASSLGDFTSYEQYF. CDR3 DNA sequence: TGTGCCAGCAGCTTGGGGGACTTCACTTCCTACGAGCAGTACTTC.

V is TRBV11-3 and J is TRBJ2-1; 7 bases agree with TRBD2. The CDR3 has 13 residues. Germline CDR1 is SGHNT and CDR2 is YENEEA. Trimming took 5 bases from V and 4 from J; bases not matched to a gene: 2. The CDR3 region has the DNA TGTGCCAGCAGCCGCGGGGGTTACAATGAGCAGTTCTTC. Its translation: CASSRGGYNEQFF.

V gene TRBV10-3 combines with J gene TRBJ1-4; D remains ambiguous. V lost 3 bases to trimming and J lost 0 bases, with 2 bases between them. CDR1 is ENHRY, CDR2 SYGVKD, per germline. This CDR3 is 13 amino acids long. The CDR3 protein is CAISDATNEKLFF. As DNA, the CDR3 is TGTGCCATCAGTGACGCAACTAATGAAAAACTGTTTTTT.

This chain joins TRBV12-3 or TRBV12-4 and TRBJ1-1, with D unclear. This CDR3 spans 12 amino acids. V gave up 2 bases and J gave up 7 bases, with 8 bases separating them. The CDR3 here is CASSLRLIEAFF. CDR3 coding DNA: TGTGCCAGCAGTTTACGTTTAATTGAAGCTTTCTTT.

V gene TRBV7-6 combines with J gene TRBJ2-7, with 9 positions matching TRBD2. This CDR3 is built from 15 residues. V was clipped by 4 bases and J by 6 bases; unmatched bases: 10. CDR1 is SGHVS and CDR2 is FNYEAQ in the germline V gene. The CDR3: CASSSNAGGPGEQYF. DNA for the CDR3: TGTGCCAGCAGCTCAAACGCGGGAGGGCCAGGCGAGCAGTACTTC. The full variable domain, with the rest looked up from reference TRBV7-6 and TRBJ2-7, is GAGVSQSPRYKVTKRGQDVALRCDPISGHVSLYWYRQALGQGPEFLTYFNYEAQQDKSGLPNDRFSAERPEGSISTLTIQRTEQRDSAMYRCASSSNAGGPGEQYFGPGTRLTVT.

The chain couples TRBV2 to TRBJ1-4; D uncertain. V dropped 6 bases and J dropped 7 bases, with 15 bases sitting between them. This CDR3 is built from 14 residues. Germline CDR1 and CDR2: SNHLY and FYNNEI. The DNA of the CDR3 is TGTGCCAGCAGCCCGTTTTTCGAGGGTGAAAAACTGTTTTTT. Its protein is CASSPFFEGEKLFF.

The chain combines TRBV6-7 with TRBJ2-1; 11 bases agree with TRBD2. Being an ORF, TRBV6-7 has a function that is uncertain. The V and J ends lost 6 bases and 0 bases, in that order; junction bases with no gene match: 16. The CDR3 consists of 20 residues. CDR3 in DNA: TGTGCCAGCAGAAACCAGACCGTAGCGGGAGGGCCTTGCTCCTACAATGAGCAGTTCTTC. It yields the protein CASRNQTVAGGPCSYNEQFF.

The V gene is TRBV5-4, the J gene TRBJ2-5; 11 positions match TRBD2. Germline V CDR1 and CDR2: SGHNT, YYREEE (reference sequence). V lost 0 bases, J lost 4 bases, and 8 bases stayed unmatched. The CDR3 loop spans 17 amino acids. CDR3 bases: TGTGCCAGCAGCTTGGGGGTACTAGCGGGAGTTTCAGAGACCCAGTACTTC. Translation gives CASSLGVLAGVSETQYF.

This chain uses TRBV5-4 with TRBJ1-2; D is unclear. Trimming cost V 4 bases and J 9 bases, with 22 bases left between them. The germline V gene has CDR1 SGHNT and CDR2 YYREEE (reference sequence). The CDR3 loop spans 15 amino acids. The CDR3 DNA reads as TGTGCCAGCAGCCCACGGGCCACAAGACCCTCTAGCTACACCTTC. The encoded protein is CASSPRATRPSSYTF.

The rearrangement links TRBV2 to TRBJ2-3; D not certain. Germline V lookup: CDR1 SNHLY, CDR2 FYNNEI. The CDR3 covers 12 residues. Trimming took off 9 bases at V and 0 bases at J, with 7 bases between the two ends. CDR3 sequence: CASRLSTDTQYF. The CDR3 nucleotides read TGTGCCAGTCGATTGAGCACAGATACGCAGTATTTT. Full variable domain (rest looked up from reference TRBV2 and TRBJ2-3): EPEVTQTPSHQVTQMGQEVILRCVPISNHLYFYWYRQILGQKVEFLVSFYNNEISEKSEIFDDQFSVERPDGSNFTLKIRSTKLEDSAMYFCASRLSTDTQYFGPGTRLTVL.

This clone has a single count. J is TRBJ1-6 and V is TRBV6-2 or TRBV6-3; 8 bases line up with TRBD1. CDR1 is MNHEY, CDR2 SVGEGT, per germline. The junction had 7 bases not matched to a gene; V was cut back by 5 bases and J by 10 bases. CDR3 length equals 14 residues. CDR3: CASSPDRGGSPLHF. The CDR3 nucleotides read TGTGCCAGCAGTCCCGACAGGGGAGGATCACCCCTCCACTTT.